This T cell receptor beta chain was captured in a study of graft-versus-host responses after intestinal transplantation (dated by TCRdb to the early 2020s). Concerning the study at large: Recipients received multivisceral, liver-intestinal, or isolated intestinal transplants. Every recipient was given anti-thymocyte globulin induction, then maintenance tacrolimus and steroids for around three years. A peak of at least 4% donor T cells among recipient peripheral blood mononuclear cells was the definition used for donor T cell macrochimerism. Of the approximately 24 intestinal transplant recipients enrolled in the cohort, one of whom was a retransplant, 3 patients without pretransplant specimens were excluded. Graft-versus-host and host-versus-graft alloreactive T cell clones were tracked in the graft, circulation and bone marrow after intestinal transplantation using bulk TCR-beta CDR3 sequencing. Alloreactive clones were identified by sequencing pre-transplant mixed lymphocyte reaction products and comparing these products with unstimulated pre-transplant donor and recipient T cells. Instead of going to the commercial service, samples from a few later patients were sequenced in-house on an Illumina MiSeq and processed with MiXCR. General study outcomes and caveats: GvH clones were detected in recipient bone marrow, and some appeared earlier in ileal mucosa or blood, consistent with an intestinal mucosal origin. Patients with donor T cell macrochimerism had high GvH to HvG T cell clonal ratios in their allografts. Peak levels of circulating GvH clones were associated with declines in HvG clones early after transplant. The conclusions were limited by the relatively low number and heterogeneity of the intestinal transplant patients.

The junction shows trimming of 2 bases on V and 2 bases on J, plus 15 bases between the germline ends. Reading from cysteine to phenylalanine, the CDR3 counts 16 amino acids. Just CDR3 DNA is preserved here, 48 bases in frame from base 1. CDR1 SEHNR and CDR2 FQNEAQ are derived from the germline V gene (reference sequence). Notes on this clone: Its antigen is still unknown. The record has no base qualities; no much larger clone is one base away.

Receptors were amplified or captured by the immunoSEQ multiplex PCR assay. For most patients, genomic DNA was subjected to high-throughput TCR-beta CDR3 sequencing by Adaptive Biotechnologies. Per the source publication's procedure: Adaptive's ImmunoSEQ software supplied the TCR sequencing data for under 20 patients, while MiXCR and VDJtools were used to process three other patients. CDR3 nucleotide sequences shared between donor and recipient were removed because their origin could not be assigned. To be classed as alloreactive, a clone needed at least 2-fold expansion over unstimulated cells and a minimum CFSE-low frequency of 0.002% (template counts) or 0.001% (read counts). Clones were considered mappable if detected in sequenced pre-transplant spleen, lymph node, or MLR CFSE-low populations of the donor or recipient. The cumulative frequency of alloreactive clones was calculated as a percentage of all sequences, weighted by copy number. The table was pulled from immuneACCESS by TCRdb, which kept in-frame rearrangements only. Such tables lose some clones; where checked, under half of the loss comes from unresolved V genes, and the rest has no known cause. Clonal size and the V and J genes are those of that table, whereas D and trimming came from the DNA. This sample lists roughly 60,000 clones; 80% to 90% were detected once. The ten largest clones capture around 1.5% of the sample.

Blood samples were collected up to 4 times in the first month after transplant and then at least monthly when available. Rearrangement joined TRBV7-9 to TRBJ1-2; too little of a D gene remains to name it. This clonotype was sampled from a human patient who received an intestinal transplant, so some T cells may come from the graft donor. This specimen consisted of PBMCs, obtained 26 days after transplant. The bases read TGTGCCAGCAGCTTATCTAGCGTTGACGGGAACTATGGCTACACCTTC. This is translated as CASSLSSVDGNYGYTF.